The 24 T cell receptor beta chains in this list originate from one sample, sequenced in a study of T cells in Graves' hyperthyroidism and ophthalmopathy. Amplified TCR beta CDR3 regions derived from RNA transcripts. First-round RT-PCR with HTBI primers amplified the TCR CDR3 region. TCRdb re-called the multiplex PCR reads through MiXCR, storing one row per CDR3 protein. Altogether about 360,000 distinct CDR3 sequences are present, around 16% being singletons, with the ten largest covering approximately 30%. The specimen sequenced was blood. The source is a woman in her late teens or twenties with Graves' hyperthyroidism that later progressed to Graves' ophthalmopathy.

Many counts were recorded for this clonotype. The rearrangement uses TRBV3-1 and TRBJ2-7; TRBD2 aligns across 8 bases. CDR3 length: 15 residues. Germline CDR1 and CDR2: LGHDT and YNNKEL (reference sequence). Losses at the gene ends were 1 base for V and 7 bases for J; bases not matched to a gene: 9. The CDR3 loop is CASSQGVGSGSEQYF. The CDR3 region has the DNA TGTGCCAGCAGCCAAGGAGTGGGAAGCGGGAGTGAGCAGTACTTC.

This clonotype came up many times. V gene TRBV12-3 or TRBV12-4 combines with J gene TRBJ2-5, with D possibly TRBD2 on 6 matching bases. This CDR3 spans 13 amino acids. The germline V and J ends were trimmed by 4 bases and 2 bases, with 8 bases remaining between them. The CDR3 sequence: CASSSGDQETQYF. The CDR3 bases are TGTGCCAGCAGTTCGGGGGATCAAGAGACCCAGTACTTC.

V is TRBV2 and J is TRBJ2-3, with D tentatively TRBD1 or TRBD2 (5 bases each). V was shortened by 9 bases and J by 5 bases, with 24 bases between the two germline ends. CDR3 length equals 16 residues. Looked up from germline, CDR1 is SNHLY and CDR2 is FYNNEI. CDR3 amino acids: CASRGPGPDAGDTQYF. The DNA for the CDR3 is TGTGCCAGTCGGGGACCCGGACCCGACGCAGGAGATACGCAGTATTTT.

Concerning this clonotype itself: This may stem from a read error, because a much larger clone lies one nucleotide away. This sequence joins TRBV5-1 and TRBJ1-1; D is perhaps TRBD1 (6 bases). Germline V lookup: CDR1 SGHRS, CDR2 YFSETQ. The length of the CDR3 is 12 residues. V was shortened by 3 bases and J by 12 bases, with 15 bases between the two germline ends. CDR3 in DNA: TGCGCCAGCAGCTCTGGGGGCAGCATATCTTTCTTT. Protein product: CASSSGGSISFF.

This clonotype has at least ten counts. The chain combines TRBV9 with TRBJ1-1; a weak D match, TRBD1 (5 bases). CDR1 and CDR2 (germline): SGDLS, YYNGEE. The CDR3 is 15 residues long. V was pared by 4 bases and J by 1 base, with 14 bases between. The CDR3 protein is CASSPSGGPNTEAFF. The DNA for the CDR3 is TGTGCCAGCAGCCCGTCGGGGGGACCGAACACTGAAGCTTTCTTT.

Many counts were recorded for this clonotype. This chain links TRBV28 with TRBJ2-7, with D maybe TRBD1 (5 bases). Trimming cost V 1 base and J 2 bases, with 15 bases left between them. The CDR3 length is 16 residues. The germline CDR1 and CDR2 sequences are MDHEN and SYDVKM. The CDR3 region is CASSLSLSTATYEQYF. In DNA, the CDR3 is TGTGCCAGCAGTTTATCCCTCTCGACAGCCACCTACGAGCAGTACTTC.

As to this clonotype: A read error may explain this, as a much larger clone is one base away. V and J are TRBV7-2 and TRBJ2-1; weak D call: TRBD2 (6 bases). Per the germline V gene, CDR1 is SGHTA and CDR2 is FQGNSA. The CDR3 is 17 residues long. The CDR3 coding sequence is TGTGCCAGCAGCCGAGCGACCGGGACTGGGTCCTACAATGACCAGTTCTTC. As protein: CASSRATGTGSYNDQFF.

This clonotype showed up many times. The J gene is TRBJ2-5, the V gene TRBV24-1; 8 bases are a match to TRBD1. The V gene's germline CDR1 is KGHDR and CDR2 SFDVKD. The CDR3 has 15 residues. V lost 3 bases, J lost 2 bases, and 4 bases stayed unmatched. CDR3: CATSDKRQGQETQYF. The CDR3 bases are TGTGCCACCAGTGATAAGCGACAGGGGCAAGAGACCCAGTACTTC.

Ten or more counts support this clonotype. This chain's CDR3 is CASSQRVTGDNSPLHF. The CDR3 coding sequence is TGTGCCAGCAGCCAAAGAGTGACAGGGGATAATTCACCCCTCCACTTT. V usage is TRBV7-9 and J usage is TRBJ1-6, with 8 bases aligning to TRBD1. CDR1 and CDR2 (germline): SEHNR, FQNEAQ (reference sequence). The CDR3 loop spans 16 amino acids. With V trimmed by 5 bases and J by 5 bases, 8 bases remained unmatched.

J is TRBJ2-5 and V is TRBV18, with 7 bases that match TRBD2. Germline-derived CDR1 and CDR2 are KGHSH and LQKENI. The V gene end was trimmed by 2 bases and the J gene end by 3 bases; junction bases not matched to a gene: 0. This CDR3 has 13 amino acids. The CDR3, as DNA: TGTGCCAGCTCACCAGGGGGGGAAGAGACCCAGTACTTC. This sequence encodes CASSPGGEETQYF.

The sample holds many counts of this clonotype. The gene calls are TRBV20-1 and TRBJ2-2, with 7 nucleotides matching TRBD1. The V segment lost 5 bases and the J segment 1 base; nucleotides outside the gene matches: 4. The CDR3 sequence is 14 residues long. CDR1 and CDR2 (germline): DFQATT, SNEGSKA (reference sequence). CDR3 in amino acids: CSARWTGNTGELFF. Here the CDR3 DNA reads TGCAGTGCTCGATGGACAGGGAACACCGGGGAGCTGTTTTTT.

The gene calls are TRBV20-1 and TRBJ2-1, with TRBD2 identical over 7 bases. With 1 base clipped from V and 0 bases from J, the junction kept 6 bases outside the gene matches. The CDR3 is made up of 16 amino acids. Germline V lookup: CDR1 DFQATT, CDR2 SNEGSKA (reference sequence). The chain's CDR3 is CSARALAESSYNEQFF. The CDR3 nucleotides are TGCAGTGCTAGAGCCCTAGCGGAAAGCTCCTACAATGAGCAGTTCTTC.

This clonotype has a count of ten or more. The chain combines TRBV6-5 with TRBJ1-1; 7 positions match TRBD1. Trimming at V came to 0 bases and at J to 7 bases, leaving 8 bases not matched to a gene. This CDR3 region has 15 residues. CDR1 and CDR2 (germline): MNHEY, SVGAGI. The CDR3 DNA is TGTGCCAGCAGTTACTCGCTGGACAGGTATAATGAAGCTTTCTTT. Translating it yields CASSYSLDRYNEAFF.

At least ten counts were recorded for this clonotype. The chain carries TRBV30 and TRBJ2-1; a possible D gene is TRBD1 (5 bases). Trimming removed 2 bases from V and 0 bases from J, with 8 bases in between. This CDR3 contains 14 residues. The germline CDR1 and CDR2 sequences are GTSNPN and SVGIG (reference sequence). The CDR3 loop is CAWSQGSSYNEQFF. CDR3 coding DNA: TGTGCCTGGAGTCAGGGATCCTCCTACAATGAGCAGTTCTTC.

This clonotype was picked up a small number of times. The chain carries TRBV20-1 and TRBJ2-2; 13 positions agree with TRBD2. Germline trimming cut 3 bases from V and 1 base from J; bases unmatched to any gene: 5. The CDR3 loop spans 17 amino acids. Per the germline V gene, CDR1 is DFQATT and CDR2 is SNEGSKA (reference sequence). Here the CDR3 DNA reads TGCAGTGCTAGCGGACTAGCGGGAGTCCAGAACACCGGGGAGCTGTTTTTT. Protein product: CSASGLAGVQNTGELFF.

The chain couples TRBV2 to TRBJ2-2; 8 bases are shared with TRBD1. This CDR3 spans 13 amino acids. Germline-derived CDR1 and CDR2 are SNHLY and FYNNEI. After removal of 11 bases from V and 5 bases from J, the junction contained 7 bases not matched to a gene. CDR3 sequence reads: CAGVGQGTGELFF. The CDR3 DNA sequence: TGTGCCGGAGTAGGACAGGGAACCGGGGAGCTGTTTTTT.

There are many counts of this clonotype. The rearrangement links TRBV10-3 to TRBJ2-1; D perhaps matches TRBD1 (6 bases). CDR3 length: 17 amino acids. V was pared by 0 bases and J by 7 bases, with 19 bases between. In germline, CDR1 is ENHRY, CDR2 SYGVKD. The CDR3 loop reads CAISESISGQGMNEQFF. The DNA for the CDR3 is TGTGCCATCAGTGAGTCGATTTCGGGGCAGGGGATGAATGAGCAGTTCTTC.

In its sample, this clonotype was seen a few times. The chain couples TRBV5-5 to TRBJ1-3; the D is unclear. Germline assignment: CDR1 SGHKS and CDR2 YYEKEE (reference sequence). The CDR3 is 15 amino acids. The V gene lost 0 bases and the J gene lost 4 bases, with 11 bases spanning the gap. The CDR3 sequence: CASSLAGASGNTIYF. CDR3 in DNA: TGTGCCAGCAGCTTGGCCGGCGCATCGGGAAACACCATATATTTT.

The gene calls are TRBV14 and TRBJ2-3; 10 nucleotides align to TRBD1. CDR3 length: 16 residues. In germline, CDR1 is SGHDN, CDR2 FVKESK. The ends lost 6 bases at V and 1 base at J; junction bases unmatched: 7. In DNA form, the CDR3 reads TGTGCCAGCAGTGGGATTGGACAGGGGGGCACAGATACGCAGTATTTT. Translated, it gives CASSGIGQGGTDTQYF.

In its sample, this clonotype was seen many times. This chain joins TRBV27 and TRBJ2-7; 12 bases align to TRBD2. The trim removed 7 bases at V and 3 bases at J, leaving 7 bases unmatched. The CDR3 sequence is 15 residues long. Germline V gene lookup returns CDR1 MNHEY and CDR2 SMNVEV (reference sequence). CDR3 sequence reads: CASNPSGREGYEQYF. The CDR3, as DNA: TGTGCCAGCAACCCTAGCGGGAGGGAAGGCTACGAGCAGTACTTC.

V usage is TRBV28 and J usage is TRBJ1-1, with 11 nucleotides matching TRBD1. Germline CDR1 is MDHEN and CDR2 is SYDVKM. The CDR3 length is 19 residues. The junction had 11 bases not matched to a gene; V was cut back by 1 base and J by 1 base. In DNA form, the CDR3 reads TGTGCCAGCAGTTTATTTCGGACAGGGGGCACCGGGGGGAACACTGAAGCTTTCTTT. This translates into CASSLFRTGGTGGNTEAFF.

This clonotype was seen repeatedly, ten times or more. The rearrangement joins TRBV28 to TRBJ2-1; D may match TRBD1 or TRBD2 (7 bases each). Per the germline V gene, CDR1 is MDHEN and CDR2 is SYDVKM. The CDR3 covers 13 residues. With 3 bases removed from V and 10 bases from J, the gap between germline ends came to 13 bases. CDR3 residues: CASSFQGGREQFF. The CDR3 coding sequence is TGTGCCAGCAGTTTCCAGGGGGGGAGGGAGCAGTTCTTC.

The gene calls are TRBV28 and TRBJ2-7; weak D call: TRBD2 (6 bases). Trimming took off 10 bases at V and 2 bases at J, with 15 bases between the two ends. The germline gives CDR1 MDHEN, CDR2 SYDVKM. CDR3 length: 13 residues. The CDR3 sequence: CATRTTVPYEQYF. The CDR3, as DNA: TGTGCCACCAGGACTACCGTGCCCTACGAGCAGTACTTC.

The genes are TRBV4-3 and TRBJ2-1; D possibly matches TRBD1 or TRBD2 (5 bases each). The CDR3 contains 14 residues. The germline CDR1 and CDR2 sequences are LGHNA and YSLEER. The V gene lost 6 bases and the J gene lost 4 bases, with 13 bases spanning the gap. The CDR3 DNA follows: TGCGCCAGCAGTGATCGGGGCGGTTACAATGAGCAGTTCTTC. Protein product: CASSDRGGYNEQFF.